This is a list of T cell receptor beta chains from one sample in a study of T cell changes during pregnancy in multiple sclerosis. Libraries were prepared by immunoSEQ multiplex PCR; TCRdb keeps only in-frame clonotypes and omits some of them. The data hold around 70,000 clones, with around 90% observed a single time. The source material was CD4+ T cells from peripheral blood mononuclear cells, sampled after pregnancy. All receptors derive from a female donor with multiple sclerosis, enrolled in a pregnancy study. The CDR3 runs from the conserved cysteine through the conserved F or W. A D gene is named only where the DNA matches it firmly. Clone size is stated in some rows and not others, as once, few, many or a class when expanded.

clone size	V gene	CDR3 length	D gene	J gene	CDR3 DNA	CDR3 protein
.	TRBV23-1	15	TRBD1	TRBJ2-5	TGCGCCAGCAGTCGAAAGGGACAGGGGAAAGAGACCCAGTACTTC	CASSRKGQGKETQYF
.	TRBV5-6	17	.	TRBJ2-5	TGTGCCAGCAGCTTGAATTTAGGGGTCGAGTACCAAGAGACCCAGTACTTC	CASSLNLGVEYQETQYF
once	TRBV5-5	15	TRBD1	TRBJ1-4	TGTGCCAGCACCTACTCCGGGACAGGGGGAGAAAAACTGTTTTTT	CASTYSGTGGEKLFF
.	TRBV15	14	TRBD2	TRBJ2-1	TGTGCCACCAGCAGGAACTTAGCGGGAAATGAGCAGTTCTTC	CATSRNLAGNEQFF
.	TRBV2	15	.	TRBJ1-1	TGTGCCAGCAGCCAGTTTGCGGCCCTGAACACTGAAGCTTTCTTT	CASSQFAALNTEAFF
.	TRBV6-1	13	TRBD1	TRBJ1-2	TGTGCCAGCAGAGACAGGGGTGGGGATGGCTACACCTTC	CASRDRGGDGYTF
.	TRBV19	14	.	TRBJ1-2	TGTGCCAGTAGTAACCCCGACAGGAACTATGGCTACACCTTC	CASSNPDRNYGYTF
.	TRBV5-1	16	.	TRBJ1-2	TGCGCCAGCAGCCTGGAATTGGACACCGGGACTAGGGGCTACACCTTC	CASSLELDTGTRGYTF
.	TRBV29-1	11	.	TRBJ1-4	TGCAGCGTAAGGGGCGGTGAAAAACTGTTTTTT	CSVRGGEKLFF
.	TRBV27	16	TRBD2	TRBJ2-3	TGTGCCAGCAGTTTATGGGCTAGCGGGAGCACAGATACGCAGTATTTT	CASSLWASGSTDTQYF
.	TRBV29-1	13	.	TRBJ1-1	TGCAGCGTTTCGGGACTGCCGAACACTGAAGCTTTCTTT	CSVSGLPNTEAFF
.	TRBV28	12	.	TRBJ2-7	TGTGCCAGCAGTCATAGCTCCTACGAGCAGTACTTC	CASSHSSYEQYF
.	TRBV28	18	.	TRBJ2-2	TGTGCCAGCAGTTTCGGAGGGAGAGGGCAAATCAACACCGGGGAGCTGTTTTTT	CASSFGGRGQINTGELFF
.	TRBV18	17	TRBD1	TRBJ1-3	TGTGCCAGCTCACCTCTGGGACAGGGAAATTCTGGAAACACCATATATTTT	CASSPLGQGNSGNTIYF
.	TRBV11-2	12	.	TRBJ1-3	TGTGCCAGCAGCTTAGATCAGGACACCATATATTTT	CASSLDQDTIYF
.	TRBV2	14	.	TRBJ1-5	TGTGCCAGCAGTGAAGAGGGGTACAATCAGCCCCAGCATTTT	CASSEEGYNQPQHF
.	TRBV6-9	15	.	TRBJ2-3	TGTGCCAGCAGTTGTGCAACGGAGTGCACAGATACGCAGTATTTT	CASSCATECTDTQYF
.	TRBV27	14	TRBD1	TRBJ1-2	TGTGCCAGCAGTCTCCAGGGGGCTAACTATGGCTACACCTTC	CASSLQGANYGYTF
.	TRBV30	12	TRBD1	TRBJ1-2	TGTGCCTGGGGGACAGGGTCCTATGGCTACACCTTC	CAWGTGSYGYTF
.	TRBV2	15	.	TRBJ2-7	TGTGCCAGCAGCCCCCAGGCAGGGAAGAGATACGAGCAGTACTTC	CASSPQAGKRYEQYF
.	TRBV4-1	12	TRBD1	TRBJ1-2	TGCGCCAGCAGCGCCCGGGACAGGGTTGCCTTTTTC	CASSARDRVAFF
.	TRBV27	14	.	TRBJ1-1	TGTGCCAGCAGTTTACGACAGGCGGGCACTGAAGCTTTCTTT	CASSLRQAGTEAFF
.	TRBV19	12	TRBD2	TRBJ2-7	TGTGCCAGTATGGGGACTAGCTACCCGCAGTACTTC	CASMGTSYPQYF
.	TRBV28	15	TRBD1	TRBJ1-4	TGTGCCAGCAGTTTACTGGGACAGGGAGGAGAAAAACTGTTTTTT	CASSLLGQGGEKLFF
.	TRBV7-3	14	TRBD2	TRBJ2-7	TGTGCCAGCAGCCTCGGACTAGCGGGAGACGAGCAGTACTTC	CASSLGLAGDEQYF
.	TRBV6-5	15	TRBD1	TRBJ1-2	TGTGCCAGCAGTTACTCAGGGGGCGAGATAACCGGCTACACCTTC	CASSYSGGEITGYTF
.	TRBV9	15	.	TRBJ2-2	TGTGCCAGCAGCCGGACAGGGAGGGCCACCGGGGAGCTGTTTTTT	CASSRTGRATGELFF
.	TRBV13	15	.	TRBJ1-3	TGTGCCAGCAGCTTTGGGGCAGCAGCTGGAAACACCATATATTTT	CASSFGAAAGNTIYF
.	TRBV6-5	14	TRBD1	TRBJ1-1	TGTGCCAGCAGTTACCGACAGGGGAACACTGAAGCTTTCTTT	CASSYRQGNTEAFF
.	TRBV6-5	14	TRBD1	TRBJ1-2	TGTGCCAGCAGCAGACAGGGGTTAAACTATGGCTACACCTTC	CASSRQGLNYGYTF
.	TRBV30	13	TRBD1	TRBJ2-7	TGTGCCTGGAACCCAGGGGGCGGGCACGAGCAGTACTTC	CAWNPGGGHEQYF
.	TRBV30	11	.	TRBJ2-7	TGTGCCTGGGGGAGGATATACGAGCAGTACTTC	CAWGRIYEQYF
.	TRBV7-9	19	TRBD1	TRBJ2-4	TGTGCCAGCAGCCAGAGGGTCGGACAGGGCCTTTTAGCCAAAAACATTCAGTACTTC	CASSQRVGQGLLAKNIQYF
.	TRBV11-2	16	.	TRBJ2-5	TGTGCCAGCAGCTTCAGCTCCAGGGTCCTCCAGGAGACCCAGTACTTC	CASSFSSRVLQETQYF
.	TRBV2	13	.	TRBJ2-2	TGTGCCAGCAGCGGACAGCGAACCGGGGAGCTGTTTTTT	CASSGQRTGELFF